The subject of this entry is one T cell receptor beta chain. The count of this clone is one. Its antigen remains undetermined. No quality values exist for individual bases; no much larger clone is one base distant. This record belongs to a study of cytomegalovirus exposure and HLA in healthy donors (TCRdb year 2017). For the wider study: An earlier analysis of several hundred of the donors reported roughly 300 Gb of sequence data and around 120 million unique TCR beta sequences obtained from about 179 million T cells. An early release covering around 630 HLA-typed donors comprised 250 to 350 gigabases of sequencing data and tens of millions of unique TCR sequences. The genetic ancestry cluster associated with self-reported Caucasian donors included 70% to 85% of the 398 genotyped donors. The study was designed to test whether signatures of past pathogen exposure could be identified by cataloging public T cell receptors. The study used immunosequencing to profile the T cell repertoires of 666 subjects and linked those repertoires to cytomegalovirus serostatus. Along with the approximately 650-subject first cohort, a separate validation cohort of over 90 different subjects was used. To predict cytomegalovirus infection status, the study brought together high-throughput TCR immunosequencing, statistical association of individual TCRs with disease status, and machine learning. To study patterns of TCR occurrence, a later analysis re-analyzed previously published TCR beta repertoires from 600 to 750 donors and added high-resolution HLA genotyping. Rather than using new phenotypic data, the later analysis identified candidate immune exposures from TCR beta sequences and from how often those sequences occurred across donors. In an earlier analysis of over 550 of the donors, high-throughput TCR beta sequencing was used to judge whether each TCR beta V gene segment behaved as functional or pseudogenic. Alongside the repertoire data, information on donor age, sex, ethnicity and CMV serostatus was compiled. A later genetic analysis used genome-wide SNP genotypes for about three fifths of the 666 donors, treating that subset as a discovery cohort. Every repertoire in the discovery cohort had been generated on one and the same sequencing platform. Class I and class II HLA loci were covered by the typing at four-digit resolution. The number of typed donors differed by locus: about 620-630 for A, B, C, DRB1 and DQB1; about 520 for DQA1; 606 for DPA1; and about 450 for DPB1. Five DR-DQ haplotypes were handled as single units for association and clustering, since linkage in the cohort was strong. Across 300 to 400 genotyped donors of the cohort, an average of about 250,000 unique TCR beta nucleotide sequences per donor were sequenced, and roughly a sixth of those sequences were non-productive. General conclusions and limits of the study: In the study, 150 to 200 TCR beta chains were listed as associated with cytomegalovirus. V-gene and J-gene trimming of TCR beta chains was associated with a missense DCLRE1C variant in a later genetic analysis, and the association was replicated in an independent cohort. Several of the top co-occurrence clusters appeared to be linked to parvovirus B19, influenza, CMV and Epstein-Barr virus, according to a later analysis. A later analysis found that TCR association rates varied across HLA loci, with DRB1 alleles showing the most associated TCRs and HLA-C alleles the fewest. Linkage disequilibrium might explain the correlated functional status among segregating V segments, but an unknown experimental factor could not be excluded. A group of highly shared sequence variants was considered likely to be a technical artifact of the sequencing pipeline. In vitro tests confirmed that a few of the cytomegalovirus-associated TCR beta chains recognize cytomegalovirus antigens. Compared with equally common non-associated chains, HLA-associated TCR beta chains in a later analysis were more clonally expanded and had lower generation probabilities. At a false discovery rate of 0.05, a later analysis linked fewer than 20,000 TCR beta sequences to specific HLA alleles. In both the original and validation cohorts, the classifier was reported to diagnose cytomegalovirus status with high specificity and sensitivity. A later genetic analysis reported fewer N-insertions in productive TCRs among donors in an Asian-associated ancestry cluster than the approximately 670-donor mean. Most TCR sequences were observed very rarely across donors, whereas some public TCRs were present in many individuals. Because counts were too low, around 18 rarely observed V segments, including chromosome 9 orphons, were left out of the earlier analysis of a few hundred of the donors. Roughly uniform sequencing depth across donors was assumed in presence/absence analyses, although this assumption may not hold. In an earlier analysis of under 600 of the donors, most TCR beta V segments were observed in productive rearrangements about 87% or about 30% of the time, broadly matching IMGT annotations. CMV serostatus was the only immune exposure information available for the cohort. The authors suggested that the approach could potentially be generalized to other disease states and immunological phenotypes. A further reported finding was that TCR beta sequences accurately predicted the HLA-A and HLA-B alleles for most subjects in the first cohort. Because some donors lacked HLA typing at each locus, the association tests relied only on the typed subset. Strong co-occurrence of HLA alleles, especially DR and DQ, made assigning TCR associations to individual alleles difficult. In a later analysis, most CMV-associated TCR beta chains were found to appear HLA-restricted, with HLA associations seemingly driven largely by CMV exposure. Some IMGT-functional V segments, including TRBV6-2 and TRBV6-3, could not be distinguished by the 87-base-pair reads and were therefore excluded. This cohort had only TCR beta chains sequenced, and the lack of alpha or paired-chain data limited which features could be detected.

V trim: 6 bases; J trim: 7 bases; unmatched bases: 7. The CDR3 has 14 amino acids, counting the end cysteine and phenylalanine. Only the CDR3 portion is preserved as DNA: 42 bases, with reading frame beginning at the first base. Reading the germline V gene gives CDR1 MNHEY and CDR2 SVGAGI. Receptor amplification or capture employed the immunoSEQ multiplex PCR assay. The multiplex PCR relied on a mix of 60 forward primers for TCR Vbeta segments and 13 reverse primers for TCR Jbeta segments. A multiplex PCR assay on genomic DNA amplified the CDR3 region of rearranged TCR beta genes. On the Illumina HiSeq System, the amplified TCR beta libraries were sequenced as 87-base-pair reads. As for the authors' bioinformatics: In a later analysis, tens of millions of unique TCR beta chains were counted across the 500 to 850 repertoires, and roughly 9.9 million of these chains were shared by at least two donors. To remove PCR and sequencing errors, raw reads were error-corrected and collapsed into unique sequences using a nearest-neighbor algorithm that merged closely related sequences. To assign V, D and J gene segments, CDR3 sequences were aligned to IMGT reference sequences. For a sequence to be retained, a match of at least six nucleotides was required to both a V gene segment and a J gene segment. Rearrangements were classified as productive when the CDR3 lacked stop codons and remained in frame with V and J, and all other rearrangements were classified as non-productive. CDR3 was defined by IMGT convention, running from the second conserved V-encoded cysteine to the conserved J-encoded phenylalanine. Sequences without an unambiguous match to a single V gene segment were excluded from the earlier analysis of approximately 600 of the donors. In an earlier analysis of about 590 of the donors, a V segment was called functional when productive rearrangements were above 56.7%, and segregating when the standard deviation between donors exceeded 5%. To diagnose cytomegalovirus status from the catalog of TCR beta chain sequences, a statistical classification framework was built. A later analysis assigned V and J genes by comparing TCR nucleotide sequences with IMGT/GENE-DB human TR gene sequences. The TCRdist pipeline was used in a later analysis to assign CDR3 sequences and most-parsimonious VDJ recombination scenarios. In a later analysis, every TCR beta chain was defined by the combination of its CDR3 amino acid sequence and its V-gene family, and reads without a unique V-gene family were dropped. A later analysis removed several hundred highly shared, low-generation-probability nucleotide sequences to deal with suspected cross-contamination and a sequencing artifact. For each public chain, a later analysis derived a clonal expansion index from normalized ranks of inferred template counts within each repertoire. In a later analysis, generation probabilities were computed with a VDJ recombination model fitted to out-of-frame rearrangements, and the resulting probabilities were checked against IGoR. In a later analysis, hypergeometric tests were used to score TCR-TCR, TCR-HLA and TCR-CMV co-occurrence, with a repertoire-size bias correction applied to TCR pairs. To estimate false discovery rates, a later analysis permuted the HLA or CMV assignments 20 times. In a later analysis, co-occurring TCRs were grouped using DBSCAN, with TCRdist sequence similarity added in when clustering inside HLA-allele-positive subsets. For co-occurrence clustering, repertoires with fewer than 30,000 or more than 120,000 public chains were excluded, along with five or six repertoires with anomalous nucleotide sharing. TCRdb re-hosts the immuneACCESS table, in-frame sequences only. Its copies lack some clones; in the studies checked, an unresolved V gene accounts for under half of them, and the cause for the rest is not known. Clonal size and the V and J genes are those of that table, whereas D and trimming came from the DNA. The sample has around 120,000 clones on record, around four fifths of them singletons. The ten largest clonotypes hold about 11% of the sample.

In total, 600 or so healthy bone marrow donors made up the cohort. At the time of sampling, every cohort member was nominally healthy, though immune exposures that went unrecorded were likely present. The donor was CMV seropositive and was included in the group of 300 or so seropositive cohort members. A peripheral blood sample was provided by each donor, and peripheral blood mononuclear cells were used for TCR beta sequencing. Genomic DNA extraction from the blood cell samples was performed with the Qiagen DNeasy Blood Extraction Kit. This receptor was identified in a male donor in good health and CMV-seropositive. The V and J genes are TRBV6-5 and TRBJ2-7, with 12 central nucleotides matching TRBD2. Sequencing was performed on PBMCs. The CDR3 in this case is CASSRLAGVEEQYF. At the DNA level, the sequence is TGTGCCAGCAGCAGACTAGCGGGAGTAGAGGAGCAGTACTTC.